A selection of T cell receptor beta chains follows, all from one sample in a study of cytomegalovirus exposure and HLA in healthy donors. TCRdb keeps only in-frame clones here, not all; method: immunoSEQ multiplex PCR. The repertoire holds some 130,000 clones, around 80% seen once, with approximately 7% in the top ten. Sequencing used PBMCs. The source of these receptors is a man in his forties or fifties in good health and CMV-seropositive. The CDR3 runs from the conserved cysteine through the conserved F or W. A D gene is named only where the DNA matches it firmly. Only part of the rows carry a size: once, few, many, or a class if the clone is expanded.

CDR3nt: TGTGCCAGCTCACCGTCGGGGGACGAGCAGTACTTC
CDR3aa: CASSPSGDEQYF
abundance: .
v_gene: TRBV18
j_gene: TRBJ2-7
d_gene: .

CDR3nt: TGTGCCAGCTACATCCCGGGACAGGCCTATGGCTACACCTTC
CDR3aa: CASYIPGQAYGYTF
abundance: .
v_gene: TRBV6-1
j_gene: TRBJ1-2
d_gene: TRBD1

CDR3nt: TGTGCCAGCAGCCCCTCCGGGAATGGAGTCTATGGCTACACCTTC
CDR3aa: CASSPSGNGVYGYTF
abundance: .
v_gene: TRBV7-3
j_gene: TRBJ1-2
d_gene: .

CDR3nt: TGTGCCAGCAGTAGACTAGCGGGAATCAATGAGCAGTTCTTC
CDR3aa: CASSRLAGINEQFF
abundance: .
v_gene: TRBV6-5
j_gene: TRBJ2-1
d_gene: TRBD2

CDR3nt: TGTGCCAGTACCATCGGGACAGGGGTTAATGAGCAGTTCTTC
CDR3aa: CASTIGTGVNEQFF
abundance: .
v_gene: TRBV19
j_gene: TRBJ2-1
d_gene: TRBD1

CDR3nt: TGTGCCAGCTCACCAATCCCTAGCGGGAGTTACGAGCAGTACTTC
CDR3aa: CASSPIPSGSYEQYF
abundance: .
v_gene: TRBV18
j_gene: TRBJ2-7
d_gene: TRBD2

CDR3nt: TGTGCCAGCAGCCGGAGAGGTTATGAAGCTTTCTTT
CDR3aa: CASSRRGYEAFF
abundance: many
v_gene: TRBV5-6
j_gene: TRBJ1-1
d_gene: .

CDR3nt: TGTGCCAGCAGCCAAGGTGAGGCAGGGGTACCCTACGAGCAGTACTTC
CDR3aa: CASSQGEAGVPYEQYF
abundance: .
v_gene: TRBV4-2
j_gene: TRBJ2-7
d_gene: .

CDR3nt: TGTGCCAGCAGTGGGGACAGGGGGCCTGGCTACACCTTC
CDR3aa: CASSGDRGPGYTF
abundance: .
v_gene: TRBV25-1
j_gene: TRBJ1-2
d_gene: TRBD1

CDR3nt: TGTGCCAGCTCATCACAACCGGGACAGCGGGAAAAACTGTTTTTT
CDR3aa: CASSSQPGQREKLFF
abundance: .
v_gene: TRBV18
j_gene: TRBJ1-4
d_gene: TRBD1

CDR3nt: TGTGCCAGCAGCTTCCGGGAAGATGAGCAGTTCTTC
CDR3aa: CASSFREDEQFF
abundance: few
v_gene: TRBV11-1
j_gene: TRBJ2-1
d_gene: .

CDR3nt: TGCGCCAGCAGCTCCAGGACAGGGGGAGACACTGAAGCTTTCTTT
CDR3aa: CASSSRTGGDTEAFF
abundance: .
v_gene: TRBV5-1
j_gene: TRBJ1-1
d_gene: TRBD1

CDR3nt: TGTGCCAGCAGCTTAGTCAGAGGGAACACTGAAGCTTTCTTT
CDR3aa: CASSLVRGNTEAFF
abundance: .
v_gene: TRBV11-2
j_gene: TRBJ1-1
d_gene: .

CDR3nt: TGCGCCAGCAGCTCGGAGAACCTTGGCACTGAAGCTTTCTTT
CDR3aa: CASSSENLGTEAFF
abundance: .
v_gene: TRBV5-1
j_gene: TRBJ1-1
d_gene: .

CDR3nt: TGTGCCAGCAGCGAAGCTAGCGGGAGGGCGTTAGAGCAGTTCTTC
CDR3aa: CASSEASGRALEQFF
abundance: few
v_gene: TRBV7-9
j_gene: TRBJ2-1
d_gene: TRBD2

CDR3nt: TGTGCCAGCATGGGGGGGGTATTCGGAGATACGCAGTATTTT
CDR3aa: CASMGGVFGDTQYF
abundance: .
v_gene: TRBV2
j_gene: TRBJ2-3
d_gene: TRBD2

CDR3nt: TGTGCCAGCAGCTTAACAGGTTACGAGCAGTACTTC
CDR3aa: CASSLTGYEQYF
abundance: .
v_gene: TRBV11-2
j_gene: TRBJ2-7
d_gene: .

CDR3nt: TGTGCCAGCAGTAGACTAGCGGGAGACGCAGGCTCCTACAATGAGCAGTTCTTC
CDR3aa: CASSRLAGDAGSYNEQFF
abundance: .
v_gene: TRBV6-4
j_gene: TRBJ2-1
d_gene: TRBD2

CDR3nt: TGTGCCAGCAGTGTTCGTCTAGCGGGAGGGCCTCGAAATGAGCAGTTCTTC
CDR3aa: CASSVRLAGGPRNEQFF
abundance: few
v_gene: TRBV6-1
j_gene: TRBJ2-1
d_gene: TRBD2

CDR3nt: TGTGCCAGCAGCTCGACTGAGTCCTACGAGCAGTACTTC
CDR3aa: CASSSTESYEQYF
abundance: few
v_gene: TRBV5-4
j_gene: TRBJ2-7
d_gene: .

CDR3nt: TGTGCCAGCAGCAAACGGCGGGGGACCGGGGAGCTGTTTTTT
CDR3aa: CASSKRRGTGELFF
abundance: .
v_gene: TRBV21-1
j_gene: TRBJ2-2
d_gene: .

CDR3nt: TGTGCCAGCAGCCGGACTAGCGGGAGGTCAGATACGCAGTATTTT
CDR3aa: CASSRTSGRSDTQYF
abundance: .
v_gene: TRBV2
j_gene: TRBJ2-3
d_gene: TRBD2

CDR3nt: TGTGCCACCAGCAGAGACAGGGCTAGCCAAGAGACCCAGTACTTC
CDR3aa: CATSRDRASQETQYF
abundance: .
v_gene: TRBV15
j_gene: TRBJ2-5
d_gene: .

CDR3nt: TGCGCCAGCAGCTTAAACAGGGGGGTCCCTGAAGCTTTCTTT
CDR3aa: CASSLNRGVPEAFF
abundance: .
v_gene: TRBV5-1
j_gene: TRBJ1-1
d_gene: TRBD1

CDR3nt: TGTGCCAGCACATTAGGGACTAGCGGGAGTCAGACCCAGTACTTC
CDR3aa: CASTLGTSGSQTQYF
abundance: .
v_gene: TRBV6-5
j_gene: TRBJ2-5
d_gene: TRBD2

CDR3nt: TGTGCCAGCAGTGACTACCAAGAGACCCAGTACTTC
CDR3aa: CASSDYQETQYF
abundance: .
v_gene: TRBV25-1
j_gene: TRBJ2-5
d_gene: .

CDR3nt: TGTGCCACCAGCAGAGACGGGACAGGGATCTTTGGGGGATCACCCCTCCACTTT
CDR3aa: CATSRDGTGIFGGSPLHF
abundance: .
v_gene: TRBV15
j_gene: TRBJ1-6
d_gene: TRBD1

CDR3nt: TGTGCCAGCTCACCAGAAGGGGCTGGGGGCTACACCTTC
CDR3aa: CASSPEGAGGYTF
abundance: .
v_gene: TRBV18
j_gene: TRBJ1-2
d_gene: .

CDR3nt: TGTGCCAGCAGCGTAGGGGGGACAGGTGGCTACGAGCAGTACTTC
CDR3aa: CASSVGGTGGYEQYF
abundance: .
v_gene: TRBV9
j_gene: TRBJ2-7
d_gene: TRBD1

CDR3nt: TGTGCCAGCAGCCTATGGGACATCCGGAACACTGAAGCTTTCTTT
CDR3aa: CASSLWDIRNTEAFF
abundance: .
v_gene: TRBV14
j_gene: TRBJ1-1
d_gene: .

CDR3nt: TGTGCCAGCAGCTTAGCGTTCGTCTATGGCTACACCTTC
CDR3aa: CASSLAFVYGYTF
abundance: .
v_gene: TRBV7-9
j_gene: TRBJ1-2
d_gene: .

CDR3nt: TGTGCCAGTAGTATGACCAGGGACGAGCAGTACTTC
CDR3aa: CASSMTRDEQYF
abundance: .
v_gene: TRBV19
j_gene: TRBJ2-7
d_gene: .

CDR3nt: TGTGCCAGCAGCTTAGAGACAGCTTTCACCGGGGAGCTGTTTTTT
CDR3aa: CASSLETAFTGELFF
abundance: .
v_gene: TRBV7-9
j_gene: TRBJ2-2
d_gene: .

CDR3nt: TGTGCCAGCAGCCCGGACAGGGGGCGGTACGAGCAGTTCTTC
CDR3aa: CASSPDRGRYEQFF
abundance: .
v_gene: TRBV11-3
j_gene: TRBJ2-1
d_gene: TRBD1

CDR3nt: TGTGCCAGCAGCTGGGGCGGATTCACAGATACGCAGTATTTT
CDR3aa: CASSWGGFTDTQYF
abundance: .
v_gene: TRBV7-2
j_gene: TRBJ2-3
d_gene: .

CDR3nt: TGTGCCAGCAGCTCACGACAGGGATTTAGCGAGCAGTACTTC
CDR3aa: CASSSRQGFSEQYF
abundance: .
v_gene: TRBV7-2
j_gene: TRBJ2-7
d_gene: TRBD1

CDR3nt: TGTGCCTGGAGTGTCCTTGACTGGACAGGGGGAAGGGCCTATGGCTACACCTTC
CDR3aa: CAWSVLDWTGGRAYGYTF
abundance: .
v_gene: TRBV30
j_gene: TRBJ1-2
d_gene: TRBD1

CDR3nt: TGTGCCAGCAGCGTGGGGCCGCACTGGAATCAGCCCCAGCATTTT
CDR3aa: CASSVGPHWNQPQHF
abundance: once
v_gene: TRBV9
j_gene: TRBJ1-5
d_gene: .

CDR3nt: TGTGCCAGCAGGGGGGGACAGATGAACACTGAAGCTTTCTTT
CDR3aa: CASRGGQMNTEAFF
abundance: few
v_gene: TRBV6-6
j_gene: TRBJ1-1
d_gene: TRBD1

CDR3nt: TGCGCCAGCAGCTTGCAAATCCAAGAGACCCAGTACTTC
CDR3aa: CASSLQIQETQYF
abundance: .
v_gene: TRBV5-1
j_gene: TRBJ2-5
d_gene: .

CDR3nt: TGTGCCAGCAGACAGGATAGCAATCAGCCCCAGCATTTT
CDR3aa: CASRQDSNQPQHF
abundance: few
v_gene: TRBV6-5
j_gene: TRBJ1-5
d_gene: .

CDR3nt: TGTGCCAGTAGTATTCGGGGACAGGGGGCTCACTACGAGCAGTACTTC
CDR3aa: CASSIRGQGAHYEQYF
abundance: once
v_gene: TRBV19
j_gene: TRBJ2-7
d_gene: TRBD1

CDR3nt: TGTGCCTGGGAAAGCGGGAGGGCCAGGAATGAGCAGTTCTTC
CDR3aa: CAWESGRARNEQFF
abundance: .
v_gene: TRBV30
j_gene: TRBJ2-1
d_gene: TRBD2

CDR3nt: TGTGCCAGCAGCCGACTAGCGCAGAACACCGGGGAGCTGTTTTTT
CDR3aa: CASSRLAQNTGELFF
abundance: .
v_gene: TRBV5-4
j_gene: TRBJ2-2
d_gene: TRBD2

CDR3nt: TGTGCCTGGAGTGCAGGGGGAAACTACGAGCAGTACTTC
CDR3aa: CAWSAGGNYEQYF
abundance: .
v_gene: TRBV30
j_gene: TRBJ2-7
d_gene: TRBD1

CDR3nt: TGTGCCAGCAGTGAGTTGGGACAGGGGGCTGAAGATGGCTACACCTTC
CDR3aa: CASSELGQGAEDGYTF
abundance: few
v_gene: TRBV25-1
j_gene: TRBJ1-2
d_gene: TRBD1

CDR3nt: TGTGCCAGCAGCCTAACTAGCGGGAGTCTGGATACGCAGTATTTT
CDR3aa: CASSLTSGSLDTQYF
abundance: .
v_gene: TRBV27
j_gene: TRBJ2-3
d_gene: TRBD2

CDR3nt: TGTGCCAGTAGTACCCGGGACAGTGCCTACGAGCAGTACTTC
CDR3aa: CASSTRDSAYEQYF
abundance: few
v_gene: TRBV19
j_gene: TRBJ2-7
d_gene: TRBD1

CDR3nt: TGTGCCAGTAGTATTGACAGGGACGCTGAAGCTTTCTTT
CDR3aa: CASSIDRDAEAFF
abundance: .
v_gene: TRBV19
j_gene: TRBJ1-1
d_gene: TRBD1